What follows describes a single T cell receptor (beta chain). Its antigen remains unknown. This entry belongs to a study of shared clonotypes between healthy human individuals. Everyone who donated was a Caucasian adult who lived in Nashville, Tennessee. Investigators divided CD4+ cells into CD45RA+ naive and CD45RA-negative memory subsets. Assay: immunoSEQ multiplex PCR; the TCRdb copy retains only in-frame clones and omits some. The sample lists roughly 2 million clones, around 95% occurring once. Regarding the study as a whole: Large sequencing depth failed to make sorted-subset sequencing complete, rarefaction showed.

The CDR3 totals 12 residues. Deletions cut 5 bases from V and 7 bases from J, with 9 bases between. Per the germline V gene, CDR1 is SEHNR and CDR2 is FQNEAQ (reference sequence). The chain is built from TRBV7-9 and TRBJ2-1, with unresolved D. This TCR was sampled from a man aged 18 to 35 in good health. Source material: naive CD4+ T cells sorted from blood. Subset indicated: CD45RA+ positively selected. The DNA of the CDR3 is TGTGCCAGCAGCCCCGATTTTAATGAGCAGTTCTTC. Its protein is CASSPDFNEQFF.